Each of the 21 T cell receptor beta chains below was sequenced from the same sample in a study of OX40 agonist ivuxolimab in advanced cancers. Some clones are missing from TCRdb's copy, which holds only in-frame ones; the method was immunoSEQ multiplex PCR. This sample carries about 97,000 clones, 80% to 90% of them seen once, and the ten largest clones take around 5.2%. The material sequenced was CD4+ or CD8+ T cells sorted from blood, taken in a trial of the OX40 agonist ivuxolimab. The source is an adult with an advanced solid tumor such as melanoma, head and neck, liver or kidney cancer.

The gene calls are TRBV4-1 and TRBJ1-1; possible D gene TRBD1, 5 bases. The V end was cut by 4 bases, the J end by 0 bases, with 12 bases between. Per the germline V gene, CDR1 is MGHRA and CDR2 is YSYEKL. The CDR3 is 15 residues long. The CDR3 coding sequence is TGCGCCAGCAGCCTCGGGGTGGGGGTGAACACTGAAGCTTTCTTT. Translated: CASSLGVGVNTEAFF.

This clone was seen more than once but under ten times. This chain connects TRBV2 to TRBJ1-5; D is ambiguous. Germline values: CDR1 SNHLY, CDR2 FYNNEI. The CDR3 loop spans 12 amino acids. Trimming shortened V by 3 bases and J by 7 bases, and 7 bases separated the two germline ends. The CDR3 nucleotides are TGTGCCAGCAGTGACATGAGACAGCCCCAGCATTTT. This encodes CASSDMRQPQHF.

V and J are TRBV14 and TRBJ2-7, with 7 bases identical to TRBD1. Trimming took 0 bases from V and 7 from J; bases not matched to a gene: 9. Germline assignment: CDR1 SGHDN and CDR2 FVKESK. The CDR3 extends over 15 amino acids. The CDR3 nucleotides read TGTGCCAGCAGCCAAGATCTGGCGACAGGGAGAGAGCAGTACTTC. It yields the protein CASSQDLATGREQYF. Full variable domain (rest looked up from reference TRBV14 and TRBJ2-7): EAGVTQFPSHSVIEKGQTVTLRCDPISGHDNLYWYRRVMGKEIKFLLHFVKESKQDESGMPNNRFLAERTGGTYSTLKVQPAELEDSGVYFCASSQDLATGREQYFGPGTRLTVT.

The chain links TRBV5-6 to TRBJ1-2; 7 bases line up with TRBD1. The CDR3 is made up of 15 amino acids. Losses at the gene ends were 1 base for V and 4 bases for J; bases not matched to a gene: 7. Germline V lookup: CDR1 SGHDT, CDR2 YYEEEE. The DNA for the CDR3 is TGTGCCAGCAGCTTGACAGGGGCGGGTGGCTATGGCTACACCTTC. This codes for CASSLTGAGGYGYTF.

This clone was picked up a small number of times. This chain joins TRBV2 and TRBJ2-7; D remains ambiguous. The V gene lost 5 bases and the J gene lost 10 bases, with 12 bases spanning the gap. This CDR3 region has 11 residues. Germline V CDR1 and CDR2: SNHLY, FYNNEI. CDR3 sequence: CASSPRSTQYF. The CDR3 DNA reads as TGTGCCAGCAGTCCCAGATCCACCCAGTACTTC.

The CDR3 region has the DNA TGTGCCAGCAGCCTACTAGCGGGAGCTTATGAAAATGAGCAGTTCTTC. The encoded protein is CASSLLAGAYENEQFF. The rearrangement uses TRBV14 and TRBJ2-1; TRBD2 matches at 11 bases. Germline CDR1 and CDR2: SGHDN and FVKESK. Trimming took 4 bases from V and 7 from J; bases not matched to a gene: 9. This CDR3 has 16 amino acids.

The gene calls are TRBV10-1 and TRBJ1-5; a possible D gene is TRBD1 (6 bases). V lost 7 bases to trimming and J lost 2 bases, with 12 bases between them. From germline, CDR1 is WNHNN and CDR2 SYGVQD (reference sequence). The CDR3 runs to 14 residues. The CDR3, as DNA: TGCGCCAGCATATTTCAGGGGTGCAATCAGCCCCAGCATTTT. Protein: CASIFQGCNQPQHF.

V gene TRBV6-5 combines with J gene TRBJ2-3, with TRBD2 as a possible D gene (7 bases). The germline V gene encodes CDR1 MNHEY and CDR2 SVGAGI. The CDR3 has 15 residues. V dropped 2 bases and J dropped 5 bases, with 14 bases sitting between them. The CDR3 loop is CASSYRRGGGDTQYF. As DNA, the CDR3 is TGTGCCAGCAGTTACCGGCGGGGAGGGGGAGATACGCAGTATTTT.

The CDR3 bases are TGTGCCATCAGCTCCGGGACAGCCAATTCCTACGAGCAGTACTTC. Protein product: CAISSGTANSYEQYF. The rearrangement uses TRBV10-3 and TRBJ2-7, with TRBD1 matching 7 bases. The ends lost 6 bases at V and 1 base at J; junction bases unmatched: 9. The CDR3 consists of 15 residues. The V gene's germline CDR1 is ENHRY and CDR2 SYGVKD.

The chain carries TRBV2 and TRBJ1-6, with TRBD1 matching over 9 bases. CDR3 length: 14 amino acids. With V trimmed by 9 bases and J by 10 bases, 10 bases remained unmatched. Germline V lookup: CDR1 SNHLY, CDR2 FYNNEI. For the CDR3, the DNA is TGTGCCAGGGGGACAGGGAGAGGGGAATCACCCCTCCACTTT. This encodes CARGTGRGESPLHF.

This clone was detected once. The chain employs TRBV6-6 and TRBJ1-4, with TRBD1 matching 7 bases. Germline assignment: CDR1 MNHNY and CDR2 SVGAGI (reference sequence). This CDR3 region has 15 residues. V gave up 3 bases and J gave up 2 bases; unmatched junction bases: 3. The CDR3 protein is CASSYEGATNEKLFF. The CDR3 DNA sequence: TGTGCCAGCAGTTATGAGGGGGCGACTAATGAAAAACTGTTTTTT.

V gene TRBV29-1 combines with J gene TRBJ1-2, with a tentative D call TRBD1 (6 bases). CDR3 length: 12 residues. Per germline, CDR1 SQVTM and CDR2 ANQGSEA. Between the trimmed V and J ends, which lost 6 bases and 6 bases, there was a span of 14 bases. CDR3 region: CSVWLGANGYTF. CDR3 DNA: TGCAGCGTCTGGCTGGGGGCGAATGGCTACACCTTC.

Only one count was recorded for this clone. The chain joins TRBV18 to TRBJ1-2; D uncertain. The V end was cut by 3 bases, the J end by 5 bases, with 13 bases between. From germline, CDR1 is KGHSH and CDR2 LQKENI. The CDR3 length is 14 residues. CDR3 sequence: CASSPPGGPYGYTF. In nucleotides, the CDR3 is TGTGCCAGCTCACCTCCCGGCGGGCCTTATGGCTACACCTTC.

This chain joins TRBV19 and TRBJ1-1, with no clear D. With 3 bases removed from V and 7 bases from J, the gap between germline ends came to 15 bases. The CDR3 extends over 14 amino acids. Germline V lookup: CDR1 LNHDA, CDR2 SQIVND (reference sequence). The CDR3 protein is CASSIQLLGGEAFF. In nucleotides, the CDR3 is TGTGCCAGTAGTATCCAGCTGCTCGGCGGTGAAGCTTTCTTT.

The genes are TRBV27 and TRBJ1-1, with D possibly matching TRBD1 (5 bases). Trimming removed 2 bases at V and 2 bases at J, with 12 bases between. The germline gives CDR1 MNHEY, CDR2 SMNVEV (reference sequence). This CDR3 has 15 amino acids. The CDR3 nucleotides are TGTGCCAGCAGTTTACGGGCCAGGGCAAACACTGAAGCTTTCTTT. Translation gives CASSLRARANTEAFF.

The CDR3 reads CASSYSDKSYEQYF. The CDR3 DNA reads as TGTGCCAGCAGTTACTCGGACAAGTCCTACGAGCAGTACTTC. The rearrangement joins TRBV6-6 to TRBJ2-7, with D possibly being TRBD1 (5 bases). Germline values: CDR1 MNHNY, CDR2 SVGAGI (reference sequence). With 0 bases removed from V and 1 base from J, the gap between germline ends came to 7 bases. CDR3 length: 14 residues.

This CDR3 is CASSEVSGRIDTQYF. In DNA form, the CDR3 reads TGTGCCAGCAGTGAGGTTAGCGGGAGGATTGATACGCAGTATTTT. J is TRBJ2-3 and V is TRBV6-1, with 10 positions matching TRBD2. The junction had 6 bases not matched to a gene; V was cut back by 3 bases and J by 6 bases. The CDR3 totals 15 residues. Germline lookup yields CDR1 MNHNS and CDR2 SASEGT.

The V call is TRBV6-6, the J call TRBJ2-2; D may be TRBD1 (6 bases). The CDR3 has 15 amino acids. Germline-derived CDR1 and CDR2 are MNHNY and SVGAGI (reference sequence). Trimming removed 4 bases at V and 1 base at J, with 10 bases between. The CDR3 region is CASSFMGQNTGELFF. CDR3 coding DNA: TGTGCCAGCAGTTTTATGGGACAGAACACCGGGGAGCTGTTTTTT.

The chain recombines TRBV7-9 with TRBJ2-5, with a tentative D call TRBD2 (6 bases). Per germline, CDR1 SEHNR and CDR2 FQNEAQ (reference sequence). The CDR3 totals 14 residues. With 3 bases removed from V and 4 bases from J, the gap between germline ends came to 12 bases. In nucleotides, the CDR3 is TGTGCCAGCAGCTTGGTGGTGGGGGGAGAGACCCAGTACTTC. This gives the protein CASSLVVGGETQYF.

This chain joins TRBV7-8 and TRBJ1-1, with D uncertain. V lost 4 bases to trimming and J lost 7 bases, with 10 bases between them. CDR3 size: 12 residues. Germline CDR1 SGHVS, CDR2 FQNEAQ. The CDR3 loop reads CASSSSGVEAFF. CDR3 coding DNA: TGTGCCAGCAGCTCCTCGGGAGTTGAAGCTTTCTTT.

CDR3 sequence (DNA): TGTGCCTGGAGTGGCAGCGGGTACAATGAGCAGTTCTTC. Translated: CAWSGSGYNEQFF. The genes are TRBV30 and TRBJ2-1, with D perhaps matching TRBD2 (6 bases). Trimming took 1 base from V and 4 from J, leaving 8 bases between them. The CDR3 extends over 13 amino acids. CDR1 is GTSNPN, CDR2 SVGIG, per germline (reference sequence).